This TCR beta chain was profiled in a study of OX40 agonist ivuxolimab in advanced cancers. Study results and caveats: In a subset of nonresponders, normalized T-cell clonal expansion was also low.

TCRdb's copy holds only in-frame clones and misses some; the assay was immunoSEQ multiplex PCR. The table includes around 70,000 clones, around 90% detected once. About this clone: No antigen is known for it.

CDR1 is LNHDA and CDR2 is SQIVND in the germline V gene (reference sequence). The CDR3 runs 14 residues. Trimming took off 3 bases at V and 0 bases at J, with 8 bases between the two ends. The source was CD4+ or CD8+ T cells sorted from blood, collected in a trial of the OX40 agonist ivuxolimab. The clonotype was recovered from an adult with an advanced solid tumor such as melanoma, head and neck, liver or kidney cancer. V gene TRBV19 combines with J gene TRBJ1-2; D remains ambiguous. The CDR3 DNA reads TGTGCCAGTAGTATGCGGACCACTAACTATGGCTACACCTTC. This sequence encodes CASSMRTTNYGYTF. Full variable domain (rest looked up from reference TRBV19 and TRBJ1-2): DGGITQSPKYLFRKEGQNVTLSCEQNLNHDAMYWYRQDPGQGLRLIYYSQIVNDFQKGDIAEGYSVSREKKESFPLTVTSAQKNPTAFYLCASSMRTTNYGYTFGSGTRLTVV.